This is a list of T cell receptor beta chains from one sample in a study of blood T cell repertoires in COVID-19. Data came from immunoSEQ multiplex PCR; TCRdb stores just in-frame clones and leaves some out. The table has 65,000 to 80,000 clones, roughly 78% seen once. The specimen was peripheral blood. The receptors were sampled from a human donor in a cohort sampled during active COVID-19. Both conserved end residues are part of each CDR3. The D gene is left open where the match is weak. Size tells how often a clone was seen (once, few, many) or the class of an expanded clone, and some rows leave it out.

clone size	D gene	V gene	J gene	CDR3 protein	CDR3 DNA
NA	NA	TRBV14	TRBJ2-2	CASQRNRWIGELFF	TGTGCCAGCCAAAGGAACAGGTGGATCGGGGAGCTGTTTTTT
NA	NA	TRBV27	TRBJ1-2	CASSLGRANYGYTF	TGTGCCAGCAGTTTAGGCAGGGCCAACTATGGCTACACCTTC
NA	NA	TRBV3-1/TRBV3-2	TRBJ2-4	CASSQGSSSRGNIQYF	TGTGCCAGCAGCCAAGGCAGCTCCAGCAGGGGAAACATTCAGTACTTC
NA	TRBD2	TRBV28	TRBJ2-7	CASGRGGLEQYF	TGTGCCAGCGGCCGGGGGGGGCTTGAGCAGTACTTC
medium-sized	NA	TRBV6-5	TRBJ2-5	CASSYGDKYQETQYF	TGTGCCAGCAGTTACGGCGACAAGTACCAAGAGACCCAGTACTTC
NA	NA	TRBV6-2/TRBV6-3	TRBJ2-2	CASSYPRGDTGELFF	TGTGCCAGCAGTTACCCCAGGGGCGACACCGGGGAGCTGTTTTTT
NA	NA	TRBV12-5	TRBJ1-5	CASGSSRDWQSAPAF	TGTGCTAGTGGTTCCTCCAGGGACTGGCAATCAGCCCCAGCATTT
NA	NA	TRBV5-1	TRBJ2-7	CASSPSLRANSYEQYF	TGCGCCAGCAGCCCCTCCCTGCGGGCGAACTCCTACGAGCAGTACTTC
NA	TRBD2	TRBV5-1	TRBJ2-7	CASSLRTSGGAVYEQYF	TGCGCCAGCAGCTTGAGGACTAGCGGGGGGGCGGTTTACGAGCAGTACTTC
NA	NA	TRBV2	TRBJ2-2	CASTLGGGTGELFF	TGTGCCAGCACGTTGGGTGGCGGCACCGGGGAGCTGTTTTTT
NA	TRBD2	TRBV5-6	TRBJ2-5	CASSTLAGYQETQYF	TGTGCCAGCAGCACTTTAGCGGGGTACCAAGAGACCCAGTACTTC
NA	TRBD2	TRBV5-1	TRBJ2-1	CASSLAGGVKGWNEQFF	TGCGCCAGCAGCTTGGCGGGAGGGGTTAAGGGTTGGAATGAGCAGTTCTTC
few	TRBD2	TRBV19	TRBJ2-2	CASGLAGANTGELFF	TGTGCCAGTGGGCTAGCGGGCGCGAACACCGGGGAGCTGTTTTTT
NA	TRBD1	TRBV16	TRBJ1-4	CASSRPDRATNEKLFF	TGTGCCAGCAGCCGACCGGACAGGGCAACTAATGAAAAACTGTTTTTT
few	NA	TRBV7-9	TRBJ2-1	CASSPPLTSLSYNEQFF	TGTGCCAGCAGCCCTCCGTTAACTAGTCTGTCCTACAATGAGCAGTTCTTC
NA	TRBD1	TRBV6-5	TRBJ2-5	CASSYHRTGVSQYF	TGTGCCAGCAGTTACCATCGGACAGGGGTGTCCCAGTACTTC
NA	NA	TRBV6-6	TRBJ1-5	CASSSPGLNQPQHF	TGTGCCAGCAGTTCCCCGGGTCTAAATCAGCCCCAGCATTTT
NA	TRBD2	TRBV7-9	TRBJ2-2	CASSLALGGANTGELFF	TGTGCCAGCAGCTTAGCGCTCGGGGGGGCGAACACCGGGGAGCTGTTTTTT
NA	NA	TRBV28	TRBJ1-5	CASSTLQGPFRPQHF	TGTGCCAGCAGCACTTTACAGGGCCCCTTTCGGCCCCAGCATTTT
NA	NA	TRBV4-1	TRBJ1-5	CASSQAGSIGNQPQHF	TGCGCCAGCAGCCAGGCCGGGAGTATAGGCAATCAGCCCCAGCATTTT
few	TRBD2	TRBV29-1	TRBJ2-3	CSVEEGLAGIVDTQYF	TGCAGCGTTGAAGAAGGATTAGCGGGGATCGTAGATACGCAGTATTTT
NA	NA	TRBV12-5	TRBJ2-3	CASGLVHGGSDTQYF	TGTGCTAGTGGTTTGGTACATGGAGGGTCAGATACGCAGTATTTT
NA	TRBD2	TRBV4-2	TRBJ2-1	CASSQEELEGGGALDEQFF	TGTGCCAGCAGCCAAGAAGAGCTGGAGGGCGGGGGGGCTTTGGATGAGCAGTTCTTC
medium-sized	NA	TRBV2	TRBJ1-5	CASSERQEWGNQPQHF	TGTGCCAGCAGTGAGAGACAGGAATGGGGCAATCAGCCCCAGCATTTT
NA	TRBD1	TRBV9	TRBJ2-1	CASVLDRGPYNEQFF	TGTGCCAGCGTCCTGGACAGGGGGCCATACAATGAGCAGTTCTTC
once	TRBD1	TRBV18	TRBJ1-6	CASSAQIDRGRIDSPLHF	TGTGCCAGCTCAGCGCAGATCGACAGGGGCCGGATTGATTCACCCCTCCACTTT
NA	TRBD1	TRBV6-5	TRBJ1-1	CASMLGQLNTEAFF	TGTGCCAGCATGTTGGGACAGTTGAACACTGAAGCTTTCTTT
NA	NA	TRBV19	TRBJ2-6	CASSIDGKPLGANVLTF	TGTGCCAGTAGTATAGATGGCAAACCTCTCGGGGCCAACGTCCTGACTTTC
NA	NA	TRBV4-2	TRBJ2-2	CASSQRWRVPTGELFF	TGTGCCAGCAGCCAAAGGTGGAGGGTTCCCACCGGGGAGCTGTTTTTT
NA	TRBD1	TRBV2	TRBJ1-2	CASSGPGQGVYGYTF	TGTGCCAGCAGTGGACCGGGACAGGGAGTATACGGCTACACCTTC
NA	TRBD1	TRBV5-1	TRBJ1-5	CASSWTGGKDQPQHF	TGCGCCAGCAGCTGGACAGGGGGGAAGGATCAGCCCCAGCATTTT
once	NA	TRBV5-1	TRBJ1-1	CASSLADFPNTEAFF	TGCGCCAGCAGCCTGGCCGACTTCCCGAACACTGAAGCTTTCTTT
NA	TRBD2	TRBV2	TRBJ2-1	CASRMVAGGVNEQFF	TGTGCCAGCCGGATGGTAGCGGGGGGGGTCAATGAGCAGTTCTTC
NA	NA	TRBV18	TRBJ1-1	CASSRDSGLDTEAFF	TGTGCCAGCTCACGGGATTCAGGGTTGGACACTGAAGCTTTCTTT
NA	NA	TRBV11-2	TRBJ2-1	CASSLSFSLRANEQFF	TGTGCCAGCAGCTTATCGTTCTCACTCAGGGCCAATGAGCAGTTCTTC
NA	NA	TRBV19	TRBJ2-5	CASSKPGVMETQYF	TGTGCCAGTAGTAAGCCCGGGGTAATGGAGACCCAGTACTTC
NA	NA	TRBV12-3/TRBV12-4	TRBJ2-7	CASSLVQSYEQYF	TGTGCCAGCAGTTTAGTACAGTCCTACGAGCAGTACTTC
NA	TRBD1	TRBV18	TRBJ1-3	CASSPWTGLAGNTIYF	TGTGCCAGCTCACCTTGGACAGGGTTGGCTGGAAACACCATATATTTT
NA	TRBD1	TRBV9	TRBJ2-5	CASRPDRGRAQYF	TGTGCCAGCAGACCCGACAGGGGGCGGGCCCAGTACTTC
NA	NA	TRBV19	TRBJ1-1	CASSPTAGNTEAFF	TGTGCCAGTAGCCCCACCGCGGGGAACACTGAAGCTTTCTTT
NA	NA	TRBV7-2	TRBJ2-2	CASSPRQYTGELFF	TGTGCCAGCAGCCCCCGACAGTACACCGGGGAGCTGTTTTTT
once	NA	TRBV18	TRBJ1-4	CASSADKATNEKLFF	TGTGCCAGCTCAGCCGACAAAGCAACTAATGAAAAACTGTTTTTT
NA	TRBD1	TRBV28	TRBJ2-7	CASVAGTGGYGQYF	TGTGCCAGCGTGGCCGGGACAGGGGGCTATGGGCAGTACTTC
NA	NA	TRBV5-1	TRBJ2-5	CASSLGDKETQYF	TGCGCCAGCAGCTTGGGGGACAAAGAGACCCAGTACTTC
few	TRBD1	TRBV3-1/TRBV3-2	TRBJ1-1	CASSQGQGAFF	TGTGCCAGCAGCCAAGGACAGGGTGCTTTCTTT
NA	TRBD1	TRBV10-3	TRBJ1-1	CAISNRGRTNTEAFF	TGTGCCATCAGTAACAGGGGAAGAACGAACACTGAAGCTTTCTTT
NA	TRBD1	TRBV12-3/TRBV12-4	TRBJ1-1	CASSLEAGGEAFF	TGTGCCAGCAGTTTAGAGGCAGGGGGTGAAGCTTTCTTT
NA	NA	TRBV28	TRBJ2-1	CASRTRENEQFF	TGTGCCAGCAGGACCAGGGAAAATGAGCAGTTCTTC
NA	NA	TRBV28	TRBJ1-6	CASGPGGDYNSPLHF	TGTGCCTCGGGGCCGGGGGGTGACTATAATTCACCCCTCCACTTT
NA	TRBD2	TRBV30	TRBJ2-4	CAWSVPGSGGDF	TGTGCCTGGAGTGTCCCAGGATCGGGGGGTGACTTC
once	NA	TRBV3-1/TRBV3-2	TRBJ1-4	CASSQYMTYTNEKLFF	TGTGCCAGCAGCCAATACATGACTTATACTAATGAAAAACTGTTTTTT